This T cell receptor beta chain appears in the sequencing data of a study of glioma-infiltrating T cells. This clonotype appeared once. The CDR3 consists of 14 residues. Germline lookup yields CDR1 DFQATT and CDR2 SNEGSKA (reference sequence). Trimming stripped 1 base from V and 7 bases from J, with 11 bases between. TCR alpha and beta CDR3 regions were amplified from RNA using iRepertoire nested multiplex PCR. Via MiXCR, TCRdb re-called the multiplex PCR reads, giving one row per CDR3 protein. Counted here are 15,000 to 20,000 distinct CDR3 sequences, more than 45% occurring once; the ten biggest clones make up roughly 45%.

This rearrangement joins TRBV20-1 to TRBJ1-6, with a weak D call TRBD1 (6 bases). The sequencing sample was made of glioma tissue, nonneoplastic brain tissue, or PBMCs (not recorded which). This sequence was found in a human donor with low-grade glioma or glioblastoma, undergoing nonglioma brain surgery, or in good health (not recorded which). In nucleotides, the CDR3 is TGCAGTGCTAGAGGCACAGGGAGGAATTCACCCCTCCACTTT. It encodes CSARGTGRNSPLHF.